This T cell receptor beta chain was retrieved from a study of Graves' ophthalmopathy and Graves' hyperthyroidism. Study-level findings and limits: Ophthalmopathy progression was predicted with 70.59% sensitivity and approximately 72% specificity. Most thyroid-expanded clonotypes exceeding 0.001 frequency were also found in blood.

TCR beta CDR3 regions were amplified from RNA transcripts. Following a first-round RT-PCR that used HTBI primers, a second-round multiplex PCR was carried out. Via MiXCR, TCRdb re-called the multiplex PCR reads, giving one row per CDR3 protein. The repertoire holds 660,000 or so distinct CDR3 sequences, with over 40% as singletons. A diagnosis was made from clinical symptoms together with serum thyroxine, TRAb, thyroid ultrasound and orbital computed tomography. A roughly 10 ml volume of fresh peripheral blood provided the PBMCs. The CDR3 runs 16 residues. CDR1 and CDR2 (germline): SGDLS, YYNGEE. On this clonotype itself: The antigen is undetermined. The junction and the germline gene differ at one end; a read error may be behind it.

The clonotype comes from an adult man with Graves' ophthalmopathy. The V call is TRBV9, the J call TRBJ1-1, with D unclear. The specimen sequenced was peripheral blood. CDR3 DNA sequence: TGTGCCAGCAGCCAATCCGGACTAGCGGGAAACAATGAAGCTTTCTTT. The encoded protein is CASSQSGLAGNNEAFF. The entire variable domain, with the rest obtained from reference TRBV9 and TRBJ1-1, is as follows: DSGVTQTPKHLITATGQRVTLRCSPRSGDLSVYWYQQSLDQGLQFLIQYYNGEERAKGNILERFSAQQFPDLHSELNLSSLELGDSALYFCASSQSGLAGNNEAFFGQGTRLTVV.